This T cell receptor (beta chain) appears in the sequencing data of a study of blood T cell repertoires in COVID-19. This clone came up once. Data came from immunoSEQ multiplex PCR; TCRdb stores just in-frame clones and leaves some out. The data hold 100,000 or so clones, with just under 85% observed a single time. Deletions cut 0 bases from V and 12 bases from J, with 9 bases between. This CDR3 contains 11 residues. CDR1 MNHEY and CDR2 SVGEGT come from the germline V gene. Sample: peripheral blood. The sequence derives from a woman in her sixties or seventies with active or convalescent COVID-19. The chain carries TRBV6-2 or TRBV6-3 and TRBJ2-7; D is unresolved. The CDR3 DNA reads TGTGCCAGCAGTTACTCGGGTAGAGGGTACTTC. Residues: CASSYSGRGYF.